This T cell receptor (beta chain) was retrieved from a study of T cells in Graves' hyperthyroidism and ophthalmopathy. For the study at large: Pretreatment peripheral blood was obtained at initial diagnosis.

Exclusion criteria comprised uncontrolled infection, other autoimmune disease, pregnancy or lactation. Study-level results: Blood samples included most of the expanded thyroid clonotypes exceeding 0.001.

As regards this clonotype: What it binds is unknown.

Researchers amplified the TCR beta CDR3 regions from RNA transcripts. The HTBI primer set was used in a first-round RT-PCR of the TCR CDR3. Each CDR3 protein is one row after TCRdb ran MiXCR on the multiplex PCR reads. The sample includes some 350,000 distinct CDR3 sequences, roughly 13% seen only once; the top ten take 30% to 40%. The V gene lost 2 bases and the J gene lost 2 bases, with 18 bases spanning the gap. CDR1 and CDR2 (germline): SGHTA, FQGNSA. This CDR3 has 18 residues. This receptor was taken from a middle-aged woman with Graves' ophthalmopathy. This sequence joins TRBV7-2 and TRBJ2-2; D tentatively reads TRBD1 or TRBD2 (5 bases each). Sequenced sample: blood. For the CDR3, the DNA is TGTGCCAGCAGCTTATGGTCTTCGGGGCAGCTTAACACCGGGGAGCTGTTTTTT. Translation: CASSLWSSGQLNTGELFF.